One and the same sample provided the 3 T cell receptor beta chains below, sequenced in a study of T-cell memory formation after mild COVID-19. TCRdb ran MiXCR on the 5' RACE reads and lists one entry per CDR3 protein. Of approximately 180,000 distinct CDR3 sequences in the sample, around 16% were seen once. Material for sequencing was PBMCs or a T cell subset sorted from them (not recorded which). These receptor sequences come from an adult woman who had mild COVID-19 (a few samples of this study predate the infection). Cell type and time point are not known.

The CDR3 DNA sequence: TGTGCCAGTAATGGTCGGACAGAGAATTCACCCCTCCACTTT. Translating gives CASNGRTENSPLHF. The chain has TRBV19 and TRBJ1-6; a weak D match, TRBD1 (6 bases). This CDR3 region has 14 residues. Trimming pared 7 bases from V and 7 bases from J, leaving 14 bases between. Germline lookup yields CDR1 LNHDA and CDR2 SQIVND (reference sequence).

This clonotype was observed a few times. The chain is built from TRBV5-1 and TRBJ2-7; 12 bases map to TRBD2. With 4 bases clipped from V and 1 base from J, the junction kept 0 bases outside the gene matches. The CDR3 extends over 14 amino acids. Germline CDR1 reads SGHRS; CDR2 reads YFSETQ. The CDR3 DNA sequence: TGCGCCAGCAGCGGGACTAGCGGGTCCTACGAGCAGTACTTC. This translates into CASSGTSGSYEQYF. The complete variable domain, with remaining parts taken from reference TRBV5-1 and TRBJ2-7, reads KAGVTQTPRYLIKTRGQQVTLSCSPISGHRSVSWYQQTPGQGLQFLFEYFSETQRNKGNFPGRFSGRQFSNSRSEMNVSTLELGDSALYLCASSGTSGSYEQYFGPGTRLTVT.

The V gene is TRBV30, the J gene TRBJ1-2; TRBD1 aligns across 10 bases. From germline, CDR1 is GTSNPN and CDR2 SVGIG (reference sequence). With V trimmed by 8 bases and J by 7 bases, 10 bases remained unmatched. There are 13 residues in the CDR3. Written as DNA, the CDR3 is TGTGCCGCGTACGGACAGGGGGATGGTGGCTACACCTTC. Protein sequence: CAAYGQGDGGYTF. Combining the CDR3 with reference TRBV30 and TRBJ1-2 gives the whole variable domain SQTIHQWPATLVQPVGSPLSLECTVEGTSNPNLYWYRQAAGRGLQLLFYSVGIGQISSEVPQNLSASRPQDRQFILSSKKLLLSDSGFYLCAAYGQGDGGYTFGSGTRLTVV.